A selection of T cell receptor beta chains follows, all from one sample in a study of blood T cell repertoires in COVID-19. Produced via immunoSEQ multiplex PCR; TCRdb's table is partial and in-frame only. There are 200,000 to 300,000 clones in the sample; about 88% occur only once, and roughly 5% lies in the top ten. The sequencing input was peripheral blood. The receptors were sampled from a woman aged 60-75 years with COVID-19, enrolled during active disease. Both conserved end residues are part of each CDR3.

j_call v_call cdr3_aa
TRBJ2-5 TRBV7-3 CASSLGARGQETQYF
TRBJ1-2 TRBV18 CASSPTTEAGYTF
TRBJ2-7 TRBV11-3 CASSLGLAGARYF
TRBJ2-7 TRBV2 CASSEGTSGRFISYEQYF
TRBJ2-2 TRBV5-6 CASSLRREGRITGELFF
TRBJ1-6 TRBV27 CASSLEGTDNSPLHF
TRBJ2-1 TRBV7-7 CASSLGPGGEQFF
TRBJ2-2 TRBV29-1 CSAKPLAGGKTGELFF
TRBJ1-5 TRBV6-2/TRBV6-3 CASSLLGGNQPQHF
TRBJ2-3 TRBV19 CASSEGFTSTDTQYF
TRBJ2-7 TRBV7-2 CASSRGGFYEQYF
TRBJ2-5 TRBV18 CASSRGRQETQYF
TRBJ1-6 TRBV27 CASSFGGQGESPLHF
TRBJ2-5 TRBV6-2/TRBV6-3 CASSLWEGETQYF
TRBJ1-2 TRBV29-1 CSVWTGAAGYTF
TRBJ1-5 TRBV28 CASRPGGQGGQPQHF
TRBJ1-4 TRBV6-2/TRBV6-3 CASSYQTGTRNEKLFF
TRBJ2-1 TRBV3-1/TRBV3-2 CASSQGLAGGPLDEQFF
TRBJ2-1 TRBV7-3 CASSLGQLTSGYNEQFF
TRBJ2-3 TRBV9 CASSPRTNTDTQYF
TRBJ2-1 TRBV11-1 CASSQGGASGGNEQFF
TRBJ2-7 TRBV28 CASRRGAGGYEQYF
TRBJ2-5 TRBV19 CASRETGNETQYF
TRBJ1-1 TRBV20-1 CSASRQQANTEAFF
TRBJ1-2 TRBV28 CASRSTGVGSYGYTF
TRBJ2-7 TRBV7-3 CASSLRPGSEQYF
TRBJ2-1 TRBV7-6 CASSLAGSSYNEQFF
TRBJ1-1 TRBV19 CASSIRVNTEAFF